This TCR beta chain comes out of a study of T-cell memory formation after mild COVID-19. Looking at the study overall: Largely, TCR clusters stayed within a single donor.

A word on this clonotype: The antigen remains unidentified.

Germline-derived CDR1 and CDR2 are SGHRS and YFSETQ. The CDR3 runs 14 residues. V was clipped by 5 bases and J by 0 bases, with 10 bases between them. Findings and limits, study-wide: Chiefly within CM and EM were the contracting CD4+ clones; CD8+ ones were within EMRA.

Libraries for TCRalpha and TCRbeta carried sample barcodes and unique molecular identifiers via 5'RACE. MiXCR was run by TCRdb on the 5' RACE reads, yielding one entry per CDR3 protein. This table has 200,000 to 300,000 distinct CDR3 sequences, roughly 17% appearing once. The V call is TRBV5-1, the J call TRBJ2-3; no firm D call. The sequence came from a man between 18 and 35 years old who had mild COVID-19 (a few samples of this study predate the infection). Cell type and time point are not known. The sequencing sample was made of PBMCs or a T cell subset sorted from them (not recorded which). The CDR3, as DNA: TGCGCCAGCAGACTTTACAGTAGCACAGATACGCAGTATTTT. Protein product: CASRLYSSTDTQYF.